This TCR beta chain was recovered during a study of blood T cell repertoires in COVID-19. The table came from immunoSEQ multiplex PCR; TCRdb's copy has only in-frame clones and leaves some out. The table lists tens of thousands of clones, around 74% of them singletons. CDR3 length: 13 amino acids. Trimming left V 5 bases short and J 4 bases short, with 11 bases between. Germline CDR1 and CDR2: MDHEN and SYDVKM. The TCR sequence derives from an older man with COVID-19, enrolled during active disease. V and J are TRBV28 and TRBJ1-2; a possible D gene is TRBD1 (6 bases). Sequencing was done on a sample of peripheral blood. The CDR3 nucleotides read TGTGCCAGCAGTCAGGGGACCGCCTATGGCTACACCTTC. It specifies CASSQGTAYGYTF.